This entry features one TCR beta chain sequence. Germline CDR1 reads MDHEN; CDR2 reads SYDVKM. V was shortened by 5 bases and J by 3 bases, with 17 bases between the two germline ends. The CDR3 totals 15 residues. The study drew participants aged about 18 to 95 years from under 30 US areas. Participants reported their clinical history, and cohort assignment relied on those reports. These data come from a study of blood T cell repertoires in COVID-19. Study as a whole: T cells, B-cell-depleted T cells, or PBMCs supplied cDNA or gDNA.

Original processing notes: Using reference gene primer amplification, nucleated cell counts were estimated. Generated by immunoSEQ multiplex PCR, the TCRdb table keeps only in-frame clones and is missing some. V and J calls and clone size are as listed in that table; D and trimming were resolved from the DNA. The table has 310,000 or so clones, about 93% seen once. The TCR originated in a woman aged 30 to 39 who had recovered from COVID-19. Sequenced sample: PBMCs or T cells enriched from blood (not recorded which). This sequence joins TRBV28 and TRBJ2-7, with a weak D call TRBD2 (5 bases). CDR3 loop: CASSPSRGLGYEQYF. The CDR3 coding sequence is TGTGCCAGCAGTCCCTCCCGGGGTCTCGGCTACGAGCAGTACTTC.